This TCR beta chain was sequenced for a study of a mutant IDH1 vaccine in newly diagnosed glioma (dated by TCRdb to 2020 to 2022). For the wider study: Across visits V03 through V10, patients got a total of eight vaccinations, given in weeks 1, 3, 5, 7, 11, 15, 19 and 23. Vaccination was initiated 4-6 weeks after radiotherapy alone, or concurrently with temozolomide cycles in the chemotherapy-containing groups. Before enrollment, most patients had been given radiochemotherapy with temozolomide as standard therapy, while the rest had received either radiotherapy alone or temozolomide alone. The roughly 33 treated patients were approximately 62% male and 37.5% female, with a mean age of around 40 years. Peripheral blood samples were drawn at six visits, namely V03 (baseline), V05, V07, V10, V12 and V13. Longitudinal TCRB deep sequencing was performed for roughly 27 treated patients wherever samples were available for exploratory analyses. Broader findings and caveats from the paper: Across multiple MHC alleles, vaccine-induced immune responses were seen in nearly 95% of patients. Availability determined which PBMC samples were chosen for TCRB deep sequencing. It was noted by the authors that analyses of patient blood samples could not be reproduced owing to sample limitations. Pseudoprogression seemed to be unrelated to changes in the top peripheral T cell clonotypes found by TCRB sequencing.

What the time point label conveys for this sample: week 5, during vaccination. Each vaccine dose was 300 ug of a 20-mer mutant IDH1 peptide in Montanide, given subcutaneously with topical imiquimod. The donors had newly diagnosed IDH1-mutant astrocytomas of WHO grade 3 or 4 that showed loss of nuclear ATRX. The samples were drawn from NOA16, a multicentre, single-arm, open-label phase I trial in Germany that tested a mutant IDH1 peptide vaccine in humans for the first time. The DNeasy Blood and Tissue Kit was used to extract genomic DNA from EDTA blood for TCRB sequencing. Points on this clone: Its antigen has not been determined. At one end the junction does not follow the germline gene, possibly because of a read error.

The library relied on the immunoSEQ multiplex PCR assay. Following the manufacturer's protocol, the hsTCRB Kit was used to amplify rearranged TCR beta chain sequences. TCRB libraries were sequenced on an Illumina MiSeq. Concerning the study's data processing: The proprietary platform of the kit vendor was used for demultiplexing, trimming and gene mapping. The immuneACCESS repertoire file appears here via TCRdb, limited to in-frame rearrangements. These files lack a portion of the clones; in checked studies, under half of the deficit traces to unresolved V genes, and the cause of the others is not known. V and J calls and clone size come straight from that table; D and trimming were deduced from the DNA. The sample table records more than 55,000 clones; roughly 82% of these occur just once. The ten most abundant clones make up over 3% of the sample. From its cysteine to its phenylalanine, the CDR3 spans 18 amino acids. Of all the DNA, just the CDR3 is kept, 54 bases in frame from base 1. CDR1 and CDR2 are read off the germline V gene (reference sequence) as SGHNT and YYREEE.

Material: PBMCs, obtained from a glioma patient whose treatment included an IDH1 peptide vaccine. The rearrangement combines TRBV5-4 with TRBJ2-3; 11 middle bases align to TRBD2. This clonotype was obtained from a young woman with glioma. Some clones in this sample may be carry-over from other donors' samples. The CDR3 reads as follows: CASSLASSGGRHTGTQYF. In nucleotide form, the sequence is TGTGCCAGCAGCTTGGCCTCTAGCGGGGGGAGACACACAGGTACGCAGTATTTT.